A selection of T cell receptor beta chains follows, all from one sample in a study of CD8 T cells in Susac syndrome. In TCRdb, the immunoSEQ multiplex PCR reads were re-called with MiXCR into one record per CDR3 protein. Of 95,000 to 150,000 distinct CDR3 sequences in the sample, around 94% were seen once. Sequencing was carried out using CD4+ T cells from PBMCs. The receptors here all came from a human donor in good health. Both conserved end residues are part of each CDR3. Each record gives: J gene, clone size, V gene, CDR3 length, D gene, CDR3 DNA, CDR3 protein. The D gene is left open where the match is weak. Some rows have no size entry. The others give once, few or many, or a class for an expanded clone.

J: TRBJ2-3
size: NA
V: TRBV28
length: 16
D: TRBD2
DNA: TGTGCCAGCAGCTCGACTAGCGGGAGTCGACTGGATACGCAGTATTTT
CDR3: CASSSTSGSRLDTQYF

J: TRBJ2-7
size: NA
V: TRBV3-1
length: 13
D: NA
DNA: TGTGCCAGCAGCCAAGGAGGTCTGAGCGAGCAGTACTTC
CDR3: CASSQGGLSEQYF

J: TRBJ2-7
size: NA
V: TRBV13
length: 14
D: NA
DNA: TGTGCCAGCAGCTCCGGGACTCATAAGATCGAGCAGTACTTC
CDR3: CASSSGTHKIEQYF

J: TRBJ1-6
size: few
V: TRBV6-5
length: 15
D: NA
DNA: TGTGCCAGCAGTTACTCTTGGCAGGGCAATTCACCCCTCCACTTT
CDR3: CASSYSWQGNSPLHF

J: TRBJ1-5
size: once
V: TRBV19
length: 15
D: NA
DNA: TGTGCCAGTAGCGCGCGGGCCGATAGCAATCAGCCCCAGCATTTT
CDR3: CASSARADSNQPQHF

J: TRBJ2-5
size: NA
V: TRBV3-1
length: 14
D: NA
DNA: TGTGCCAGCAGCCTTTCTAGGGACCAAGAGACCCAGTACTTC
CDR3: CASSLSRDQETQYF

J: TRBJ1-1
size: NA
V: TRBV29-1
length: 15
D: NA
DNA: TGCAGCGCCGAGGGGAACAGCATTGGGAACACTGAAGCTTTCTTT
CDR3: CSAEGNSIGNTEAFF

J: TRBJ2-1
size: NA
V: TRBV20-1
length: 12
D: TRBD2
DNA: TGCAGTGTCACAACTAGCGCGGATGAGCAGTTCTTC
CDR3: CSVTTSADEQFF

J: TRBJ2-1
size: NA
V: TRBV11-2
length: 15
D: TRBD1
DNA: TGTGCCAGCAGCCCTCCGGGACAGATGTACAATGAGCAGTTCTTC
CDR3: CASSPPGQMYNEQFF

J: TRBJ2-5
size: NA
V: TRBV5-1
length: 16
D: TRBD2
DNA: TGCGCCAGCAGCGTGGGACTAGCGGGGAGCGCCGAGACCCAGTACTTC
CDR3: CASSVGLAGSAETQYF

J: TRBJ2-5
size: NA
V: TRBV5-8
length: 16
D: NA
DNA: TGTGCCAGCAGCCCCAGCCGCGATTCCTCCCAAGAGACCCAGTACTTC
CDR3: CASSPSRDSSQETQYF

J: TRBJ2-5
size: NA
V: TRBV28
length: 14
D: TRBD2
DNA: TGTGCCAGCAGTACTAGCGGAAGCAAAGAGACCCAGTACTTC
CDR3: CASSTSGSKETQYF

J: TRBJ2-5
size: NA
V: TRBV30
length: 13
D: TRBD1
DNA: TGTGCCTGGAGTGTACAGGGGGAAGAGACCCAGTACTTC
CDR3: CAWSVQGEETQYF

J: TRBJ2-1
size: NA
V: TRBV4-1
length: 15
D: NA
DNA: TGCGCCAGCAGCCAAGATTCTCAGGGGAGGGGTGAGCAGTTCTTC
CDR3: CASSQDSQGRGEQFF

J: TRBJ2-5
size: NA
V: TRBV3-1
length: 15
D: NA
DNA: TGTGCCAGCAGCCAAGGGGCCGGGACCCTGGGGACCCAGTACTTC
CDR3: CASSQGAGTLGTQYF

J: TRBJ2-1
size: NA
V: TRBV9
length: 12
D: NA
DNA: TGTGCCAGCAGCCGCGACAGAAATGAGCAGTTCTTC
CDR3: CASSRDRNEQFF

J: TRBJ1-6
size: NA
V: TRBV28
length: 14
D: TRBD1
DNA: TGTGCCAGCAGCATGACAGGGTCTAATTCACCCCTCCACTTT
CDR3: CASSMTGSNSPLHF

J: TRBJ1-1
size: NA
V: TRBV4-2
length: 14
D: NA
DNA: TGTGCCAGCAGCCAGGGGGGACTGAACACTGAAGCTTTCTTT
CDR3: CASSQGGLNTEAFF

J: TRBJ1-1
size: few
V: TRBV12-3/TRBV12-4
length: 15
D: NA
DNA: TGTGCCAGCAGTTTAGCGGCAGGACTGAACACTGAAGCTTTCTTT
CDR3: CASSLAAGLNTEAFF

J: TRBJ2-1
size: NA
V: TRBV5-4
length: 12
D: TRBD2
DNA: TGTGCCAGCAGCTTGGAGCGGGAGGGCGGGTTCTTC
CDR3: CASSLEREGGFF

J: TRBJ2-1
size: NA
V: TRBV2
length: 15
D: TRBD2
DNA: TGTGCCAGCAGGCGGGGGGATACCCCCTACAATGAGCAGTTCTTC
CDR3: CASRRGDTPYNEQFF

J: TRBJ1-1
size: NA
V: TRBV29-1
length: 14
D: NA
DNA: TGCAGCGTTGCCTTTCGAGGGATGAACACTGAAGCTTTCTTT
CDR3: CSVAFRGMNTEAFF

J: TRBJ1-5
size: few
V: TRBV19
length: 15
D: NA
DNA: TGTGCCAGTAGTATCGCGTCAGGGGCTCGTCAGCCCCAGCATTTT
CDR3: CASSIASGARQPQHF